The rows below give T cell receptor beta chains drawn from one sample of a study of cytomegalovirus exposure and HLA in healthy donors. Profiled with immunoSEQ multiplex PCR; TCRdb holds only in-frame clones, not every one. The sample lists 160,000 or so clones, approximately 80% occurring once. The sequenced sample consisted of PBMCs. These receptors were taken from a man aged 45-65 years in good health and CMV-seropositive. The CDR3 runs from the conserved cysteine through the conserved F or W. The D gene is left open where the match is weak. Clone sizes are given selectively: once, few, many, or a class where the clone is expanded.

>NA|TRBJ2-2|TRBV18|NA
CASSQAALSGELFF
TGTGCCAGCTCACAGGCAGCGTTGTCCGGGGAGCTGTTTTTT
>TRBD2|TRBJ2-3|TRBV4-1|NA
CASSHPGLADTDTQYF
TGCGCCAGCAGCCACCCGGGACTAGCGGACACAGATACGCAGTATTTT
>TRBD2|TRBJ2-3|TRBV5-1|NA
CASSPSGLAATDTQYF
TGCGCCAGCAGCCCCTCGGGACTAGCGGCCACAGATACGCAGTATTTT
>NA|TRBJ1-3|TRBV27|NA
CASSPRGSGNTIYF
TGTGCCAGCAGTCCCAGGGGCTCTGGAAACACCATATATTTT
>NA|TRBJ1-2|TRBV6-5|NA
CASRTLTALGGYTF
TGTGCCAGCAGGACCCTGACAGCCTTAGGTGGCTACACCTTC
>NA|TRBJ2-1|TRBV28|few
CASSIYGEQFF
TGTGCCAGCAGCATCTATGGTGAGCAGTTCTTC
>NA|TRBJ2-2|TRBV5-4|NA
CASSSDGPNTGELLF
TGTGCCAGCAGCTCCGACGGTCCGAACACCGGGGAGCTGCTTTTT
>NA|TRBJ2-7|TRBV6-6|NA
CASSYPGDTTYEQYF
TGTGCCAGCAGTTACCCCGGGGACACTACGTACGAGCAGTACTTC
>TRBD1|TRBJ2-7|TRBV5-5|NA
CASSPAWDREQYF
TGTGCCAGCAGCCCCGCATGGGACAGAGAGCAGTACTTC
>NA|TRBJ1-5|TRBV7-2|NA
CASSLYEQPQHF
TGTGCCAGCAGCCTATACGAACAGCCCCAGCATTTT
>TRBD1|TRBJ1-5|TRBV18|NA
CASSLGTGSNQPQHF
TGTGCCAGCTCACTAGGGACAGGGAGCAATCAGCCCCAGCATTTT
>TRBD1|TRBJ2-7|TRBV5-5|NA
CASSFLGTGGTPYF
TGTGCCAGCAGCTTTTTAGGGACAGGGGGAACCCCGTACTTC
>TRBD2|TRBJ2-3|TRBV28|once
CASSFLNGGDTQYF
TGTGCCAGCAGTTTTCTCAACGGGGGGGATACGCAGTATTTT
>TRBD2|TRBJ2-3|TRBV7-2|NA
CASSSGRGGSTDTQYF
TGTGCCAGCAGCTCCGGGAGGGGGGGAAGCACAGATACGCAGTATTTT
>TRBD2|TRBJ2-3|TRBV12-5|NA
CASGASGGSTDTQYF
TGTGCTAGTGGTGCGTCGGGAGGAAGCACAGATACGCAGTATTTT
>NA|TRBJ2-1|TRBV27|once
CASSSASRLEEQFF
TGTGCCAGCAGTTCGGCTAGCCGCTTGGAAGAGCAGTTCTTC
>NA|TRBJ1-1|TRBV7-9|NA
CASRNKVDTEAFF
TGTGCCAGCAGGAACAAAGTTGACACTGAAGCTTTCTTT
>TRBD1|TRBJ2-7|TRBV19|NA
CASSGGQGLGEQYF
TGTGCCAGTAGTGGGGGACAGGGCCTAGGTGAGCAGTACTTC
>TRBD2|TRBJ2-7|TRBV6-1|NA
CASKFGGGYEQYF
TGTGCCAGCAAGTTCGGGGGGGGCTACGAGCAGTACTTC
>NA|TRBJ2-7|TRBV7-9|few
CASSLGVASAYEQYF
TGTGCCAGCAGCTTAGGAGTGGCTAGCGCGTACGAGCAGTACTTC
>NA|TRBJ1-2|TRBV28|NA
CASSRRELNYGYTF
TGTGCCAGCAGTCGCAGGGAACTTAACTATGGCTACACCTTC
>TRBD2|TRBJ2-1|TRBV7-2|NA
CASSLQGLAGGREQFF
TGTGCCAGCAGCTTACAGGGACTAGCGGGGGGGAGGGAGCAGTTCTTC
>TRBD1|TRBJ2-5|TRBV2|NA
CASSIRTGGAETQYF
TGTGCCAGCAGTATTAGGACAGGGGGAGCAGAGACCCAGTACTTC
>NA|TRBJ1-2|TRBV6-1|NA
CASSGSLWVINYGYTF
TGTGCCAGCAGTGGTAGCCTGTGGGTAATTAACTATGGCTACACCTTC
>NA|TRBJ2-5|TRBV23-1|NA
CASSRRAQETQYF
TGCGCCAGCAGCCGGAGAGCCCAAGAGACCCAGTACTTC
>TRBD2|TRBJ2-7|TRBV5-1|NA
CASSLEAGRYEQYF
TGCGCCAGCAGCTTGGAAGCGGGACGCTACGAGCAGTACTTC
>TRBD2|TRBJ2-3|TRBV5-1|NA
CASSSSGGGQDTQYF
TGCGCCAGCAGCTCTAGCGGGGGGGGGCAAGATACGCAGTATTTT
>NA|TRBJ1-4|TRBV13|NA
CASSPPGGDGGEKLFF
TGTGCCAGCAGCCCCCCCGGAGGGGACGGGGGGGAAAAACTGTTTTTT
>NA|TRBJ2-3|TRBV9|few
CASSVTGLTDTQYF
TGTGCCAGCAGCGTTACAGGGTTAACAGATACGCAGTATTTT
>TRBD1|TRBJ1-2|TRBV2|NA
CASSSRGLNYGYTF
TGTGCCAGCAGTTCCAGGGGGCTGAACTATGGCTACACCTTC
>NA|TRBJ2-5|TRBV5-1|few
CASSSAGAGETQYF
TGCGCCAGCAGCTCGGCGGGGGCCGGGGAGACCCAGTACTTC
>TRBD2|TRBJ2-1|TRBV2|NA
CASTEGAGGWGSQFF
TGTGCCAGCACCGAAGGAGCGGGAGGGTGGGGATCGCAGTTCTTC
>TRBD2|TRBJ2-5|TRBV5-4|NA
CASSLELAGGGETQYF
TGTGCCAGCAGCTTGGAATTAGCGGGTGGGGGAGAGACCCAGTACTTC
>TRBD2|TRBJ2-5|TRBV2|few
CASSEGASGRFQETQYF
TGTGCCAGCAGTGAAGGGGCTAGCGGGAGGTTCCAAGAGACCCAGTACTTC
>NA|TRBJ2-7|TRBV6-5|NA
CASSEQGWGSYEQYF
TGTGCCAGCAGCGAACAGGGTTGGGGCTCCTACGAGCAGTACTTC
>NA|TRBJ1-2|TRBV10-3|NA
CAISPDKRLDYGYTF
TGTGCCATCAGTCCTGACAAACGCCTGGACTATGGCTACACCTTC
>NA|TRBJ1-1|TRBV2|NA
CASSETYTEAFF
TGTGCCAGCAGTGAAACATACACTGAAGCTTTCTTT
>TRBD1|TRBJ1-5|TRBV28|NA
CASSSRDRVAQPQHF
TGTGCCAGCAGTTCCCGGGACAGGGTAGCTCAGCCCCAGCATTTT
>TRBD2|TRBJ2-3|TRBV9|NA
CASSLRLADFTDTQYF
TGTGCCAGCAGCCTTAGACTAGCGGACTTCACAGATACGCAGTATTTT
>NA|TRBJ2-2|TRBV5-1|NA
CASSLVRGDTGELFF
TGCGCCAGCAGCTTGGTCAGGGGTGACACCGGGGAGCTGTTTTTT
>TRBD1|TRBJ2-2|TRBV4-3|NA
CASSQERQGHFTGELFF
TGCGCCAGCAGCCAAGAGCGACAGGGCCATTTCACCGGGGAGCTGTTTTTT
>NA|TRBJ2-3|TRBV7-2|NA
CASSPSLGASDTQYF
TGTGCCAGCAGCCCCTCTCTGGGGGCCTCAGATACGCAGTATTTT
>NA|TRBJ2-5|TRBV28|NA
CASSLIASAGQETQYF
TGTGCCAGCAGTTTAATCGCTAGCGCGGGCCAAGAGACCCAGTACTTC